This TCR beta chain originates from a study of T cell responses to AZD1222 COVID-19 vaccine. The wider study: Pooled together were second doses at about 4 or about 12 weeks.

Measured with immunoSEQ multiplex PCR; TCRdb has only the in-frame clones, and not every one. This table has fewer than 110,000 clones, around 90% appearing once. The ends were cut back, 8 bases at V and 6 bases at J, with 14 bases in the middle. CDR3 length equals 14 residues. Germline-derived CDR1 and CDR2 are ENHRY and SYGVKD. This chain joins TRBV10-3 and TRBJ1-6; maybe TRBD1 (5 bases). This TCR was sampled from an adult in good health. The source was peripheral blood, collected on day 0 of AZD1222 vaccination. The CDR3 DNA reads TGTGCCATCGGGACCGAACTGGGTAATTCACCCCTCCACTTT. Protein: CAIGTELGNSPLHF.